A selection of T cell receptor beta chains follows, all from one sample in a study of regulatory T cells in long-lasting Graves disease. MiXCR, run by TCRdb on the multiplex PCR reads, gives a single entry per CDR3 protein. This table holds roughly 380,000 distinct CDR3 sequences, 15% to 19% found once. The sample was peripheral blood mononuclear cells (PBMCs), taken at new diagnosis, from a patient treated with antithyroid drugs. All receptors derive from a female donor with Graves disease. Each CDR3 is given with its conserved first and last residue. Fields, in order: D gene, J gene, clone size, V gene, CDR3 protein. The D gene is left open where the match is weak. Size is stated for part of the rows, as once, few or many counts, or as a class when the clone is expanded.

d_gene: .; j_gene: TRBJ1-5; abundance: few; v_gene: TRBV2; CDR3aa: CASLPERTVSNQPQHF
d_gene: .; j_gene: TRBJ2-2; abundance: many; v_gene: TRBV10-3; CDR3aa: CAIEVYTGELFF
d_gene: .; j_gene: TRBJ1-2; abundance: .; v_gene: TRBV7-2; CDR3aa: CASSLTSTENYGYTF
d_gene: TRBD1; j_gene: TRBJ1-1; abundance: many; v_gene: TRBV27; CDR3aa: CASRRTGGFSTEAFF
d_gene: TRBD1; j_gene: TRBJ2-7; abundance: many; v_gene: TRBV6-1; CDR3aa: CASSERPTFRDRGSSSYEQYF
d_gene: .; j_gene: TRBJ1-2; abundance: many; v_gene: TRBV7-2; CDR3aa: CASSVRDKNYGYTF
d_gene: .; j_gene: TRBJ1-3; abundance: many; v_gene: TRBV11-1; CDR3aa: CASSFRGTTGNTIYF
d_gene: .; j_gene: TRBJ2-1; abundance: .; v_gene: TRBV11-3; CDR3aa: CASPRPRVGNEQFF
d_gene: .; j_gene: TRBJ2-5; abundance: many; v_gene: TRBV7-9; CDR3aa: CASSLTGDGETQYF
d_gene: .; j_gene: TRBJ1-2; abundance: .; v_gene: TRBV28; CDR3aa: CASSLTGTHGYTF
d_gene: TRBD1; j_gene: TRBJ1-2; abundance: few; v_gene: TRBV28; CDR3aa: CASRGQGTGSGYTF
d_gene: TRBD2; j_gene: TRBJ2-7; abundance: many; v_gene: TRBV20-1; CDR3aa: CSARGTSPYEQYF
d_gene: .; j_gene: TRBJ1-6; abundance: many; v_gene: TRBV12-3/TRBV12-4; CDR3aa: CASSSTGYDSPLHF
d_gene: TRBD2; j_gene: TRBJ2-2; abundance: .; v_gene: TRBV7-3; CDR3aa: CASSFLLAGGRPTGELFF
d_gene: TRBD1; j_gene: TRBJ1-1; abundance: many; v_gene: TRBV5-1; CDR3aa: CASSLTTGAQNTEAFF
d_gene: .; j_gene: TRBJ1-5; abundance: few; v_gene: TRBV27; CDR3aa: CASSPAGPVFPQHF
d_gene: .; j_gene: TRBJ1-1; abundance: many; v_gene: TRBV7-2; CDR3aa: CASSLALREWWNTEAFF
d_gene: .; j_gene: TRBJ2-2; abundance: few; v_gene: TRBV4-3; CDR3aa: CASSQEARQGSAGELFF
d_gene: TRBD2; j_gene: TRBJ2-5; abundance: .; v_gene: TRBV29-1; CDR3aa: CSVEDLGLAGAGETQYF
d_gene: .; j_gene: TRBJ1-5; abundance: .; v_gene: TRBV20-1; CDR3aa: CRAPRREQPQHF
d_gene: .; j_gene: TRBJ1-2; abundance: .; v_gene: TRBV19; CDR3aa: CASSTLQGGYTF
d_gene: .; j_gene: TRBJ2-1; abundance: .; v_gene: TRBV10-2; CDR3aa: CASSEGRGLNEQFF
d_gene: TRBD1; j_gene: TRBJ2-7; abundance: many; v_gene: TRBV27; CDR3aa: CASSLTGTYEQYF
d_gene: .; j_gene: TRBJ2-7; abundance: .; v_gene: TRBV27; CDR3aa: CASSSSGLEQYF
d_gene: .; j_gene: TRBJ1-1; abundance: many; v_gene: TRBV11-2; CDR3aa: CASSFWETLENTEAFF
d_gene: .; j_gene: TRBJ2-2; abundance: .; v_gene: TRBV10-3; CDR3aa: CAITQRINGELFF
d_gene: .; j_gene: TRBJ1-4; abundance: .; v_gene: TRBV5-1; CDR3aa: CASSLQGGAEKLFF
d_gene: .; j_gene: TRBJ2-7; abundance: few; v_gene: TRBV19; CDR3aa: CASSEDRSYEQYF
d_gene: .; j_gene: TRBJ1-5; abundance: many; v_gene: TRBV7-2; CDR3aa: CASSLEVGDGNQPQHF
d_gene: .; j_gene: TRBJ2-1; abundance: .; v_gene: TRBV27; CDR3aa: CASSYRLGPLNEQFF